This TCR beta chain stems from a study of T cells in Graves' hyperthyroidism and ophthalmopathy (dated by TCRdb to 2018 to 2020). Broadly, across the study: To identify distinguishing TCR V-J signatures, a discovery cohort of roughly 100 patients was used, comprising 43 with Graves' ophthalmopathy and some 57 with stable Graves' hyperthyroidism. Whether ophthalmopathy could be predicted prospectively was tested in an independent validation cohort made up of 18 hyperthyroidism patients plus 17 patients who later progressed to ophthalmopathy. For training and testing, the 100 or so patients in the discovery cohort were randomly divided in a 7:3 ratio. In addition, the study compared T-cell repertoires in thyroid tissue and in blood from roughly six Graves' hyperthyroidism patients. After blood sampling, hyperthyroidism patients were treated with methimazole at a starting dose of 30 mg daily, and ophthalmopathy patients were treated with high-dose intravenous methylprednisolone. TCR Vbeta CDR3 sequencing of 140 or so peripheral blood samples (fewer than 45 ophthalmopathy, 70 to 85 hyperthyroidism and some 17 progressor patients) is reported in the paper.

What the authors observed across the whole study: No statistical method was used to fix the sample size in advance, and group allocation was not hidden from the investigators. In validation, the model predicted progression to ophthalmopathy a median of about 5.9 months before onset, with approximately 70% sensitivity and 72.22% specificity. Most expanded thyroid clonotypes (frequency above 0.001) were also found in blood, which suggests that blood repertoires may mirror thyroid immune responses. A model built on a 13 V-J signature distinguished ophthalmopathy from stable hyperthyroidism, reaching about 88% sensitivity and approximately 81% specificity in cross-validation and 80%/75% in testing.

This clonotype has more than one count but fewer than ten. Its antigen is still unknown. Base qualities are not at hand, and no much larger clone is one base apart. TCR beta CDR3 regions were amplified from RNA transcripts. The first round of RT-PCR for the TCR CDR3 was performed with the HTBI primer set and the Qiagen OneStep RT-PCR kit. The libraries were constructed in a second round of multiplex PCR and then size-selected and purified. The libraries were sequenced on an Illumina HiSeq2000 using paired-end 100 bp reads. The study's processing was this. SOAPnuke was used to process the raw data, with reads discarded if the reads contained adapters or uncalled bases, had a mean Phred below 15, or lacked an exact constant-primer or identifier match. High-quality paired reads were merged with COPE v1.2.5, and unique nucleotide sequences were defined as clonotypes. MiTCR v1.1 was used to align the clonotypes against IMGT TRBV, TRBD and TRBJ reference segments. Only V-J combinations with frequency above 0.0001, covering 99.2% of repertoires, were analysed. A TCS score was defined as the ratio of F50 (clonal expansion) to E x V (chaos), with BLOSUM62-based TCRdist applied between CDR3 peptides within each V-J. Welch's t-statistics and random forest reduced just over 500 V-J features to some 14, which were used in a naive Bayes classifier (R e1071). The public reads were run again by TCRdb, first through fastp at Q25 and then through MiXCR, and only productive beta chains were kept. Rows with one shared CDR3 protein collapse into an entry with the most common genes and DNA. What appears here as the V and J calls and clone size reflects TCRdb's work, not the paper's. For this sample the table gives hundreds of thousands of distinct CDR3 sequences, of which 46% were detected only once. The top ten clones comprise roughly 8.2% of the sample.

Its CDR3 holds 14 amino acids, cysteine through phenylalanine. Only CDR3 DNA is held: 42 bases, read in frame from base 1. From a lookup of the germline V gene (reference sequence), CDR1 and CDR2 are DFQATT and SNEGSKA. V is reduced by 0 bases and J by 2 bases, leaving a spacing of 10 bases between them. Stable Graves' hyperthyroidism was defined as the absence of progression to ophthalmopathy over 18 months of follow-up. The hyperthyroidism patients were between 18 and 65 years old and newly diagnosed, with a disease duration of less than 2 months. The study excluded patients with uncontrolled infections, other autoimmune diseases, pregnancy or lactation. Clinical symptoms, serum thyroxine and TRAb, thyroid ultrasound, and orbital computed tomography formed the basis for the diagnoses. Trizol reagent was used to extract total RNA, and RNA quality was then checked on an Agilent 2100 Bioanalyzer.

This TCR derives from a woman between 18 and 29 years old with Graves' hyperthyroidism. Donor details come from another sample of the same person, matched by shared clones. The chain joins TRBV20-1 to TRBJ1-1, with the D gene uncertain. The material sequenced was peripheral blood or thyroid tissue (not recorded which). The CDR3: CSARDWTENTEAFF. The nucleotides read TGCAGTGCTAGAGATTGGACGGAAAACACTGAAGCTTTCTTT.